This paragraph reports one TCR beta chain. Its antigen is unknown. CDR1 is MNHEY, CDR2 SVGEGT, per germline. Germline trimming cut 5 bases from V and 4 bases from J; bases unmatched to any gene: 8. The CDR3 is made up of 15 amino acids. This specimen belongs to a study of post-analysis software for immune sequencing data. Study summary: Relapsing-remitting, secondary progressive and progressive-relapsing forms made up the multiple sclerosis disease courses. Whole-study findings and limits: Those samples that were prepared in the same batch co-clustered strongly by F measure. Compared with controls, patients had more of about 5 TRBV segments, including TRBV5-6, TRBV5-1 and TRBV20-1. Patients with multiple sclerosis recorded significantly lower normalized Chao1 diversity than controls, the study found.

Unique molecular identifiers had been added to the TCR beta cDNA libraries. Input populations of 1 to 10 million T cells gave rise to approximately 500,000 cDNA molecules. Using its own MiXCR run on the PCR reads, TCRdb lists one record per CDR3 protein. This table has 820,000 or so distinct CDR3 sequences, roughly half appearing once. Sequencing was done on a sample of blood. V is TRBV6-2 or TRBV6-3 and J is TRBJ1-1; TRBD1 aligns across 9 bases. The clonotype originates from a girl aged 5-17 years with multiple sclerosis. CDR3 loop: CASSPGTGTITEAFF. Written as DNA, the CDR3 is TGTGCCAGCAGTCCGGGGACAGGGACGATCACTGAAGCTTTCTTT.